The rows below give T cell receptor beta chains drawn from one sample of a study of cytomegalovirus exposure and HLA in healthy donors. Measured with immunoSEQ multiplex PCR; TCRdb has only the in-frame clones, and not every one. The sample gives approximately 120,000 clones, approximately 80% of which show up once; more than 1.5% is in the top ten. What was sequenced was PBMCs. Every receptor here comes from a man in his fifties or sixties in good health and CMV-seronegative. Each CDR3 is given without its conserved first and last residue. Rows give clone size only sometimes, using once, few, many, or a class for an expanded clone.

v_gene	j_gene	abundance	CDR3aa
TRBV30	TRBJ2-1	NA	AWRDGLGQF
TRBV11-3	TRBJ2-5	NA	ASSFGGGGTETQY
TRBV7-6	TRBJ1-5	NA	ASSPGPYQPQH
TRBV4-1	TRBJ1-5	NA	ASSQGPGQKDQPQH
TRBV28	TRBJ1-1	once	ASSYTSNTEAF
TRBV6-5	TRBJ2-6	NA	ASSLSGSGANVLT
TRBV28	TRBJ1-1	once	ASDTSNTEAF
TRBV11-2	TRBJ1-1	NA	ASSPRGGWANTEAF
TRBV4-1	TRBJ2-7	NA	ASSQDGDFYEQY
TRBV10-3	TRBJ2-7	NA	AISEPAREVEQY
TRBV6-1	TRBJ2-7	once	ASSTPWRGGEQY
TRBV21-1	TRBJ1-3	NA	ASSKFKEASSGNTIY
TRBV30	TRBJ2-1	once	AWYTGGLNNEQF
TRBV5-1	TRBJ2-5	once	ASSLGTGGQETQY
TRBV5-6	NA	NA	ASSSVPGQRGEQY
TRBV11-3	TRBJ1-6	NA	ASSLRDRYNSPLH
TRBV28	TRBJ1-6	NA	ASSSGTVNSPLH
TRBV6-5	TRBJ1-1	NA	ASSSPGGTEAF
TRBV7-2	TRBJ2-1	NA	ASSLAGRGYNEQF
TRBV7-6	TRBJ1-6	NA	ASSLGTLNSPLH
TRBV2	TRBJ2-2	once	ASSDGLAGKPFANTGELF
TRBV6-5	TRBJ1-2	NA	AIADRGTYGYT
TRBV2	TRBJ2-1	once	ASSYRASGVGEQF
TRBV9	TRBJ2-7	NA	ASSVGPAGGAHEQY
TRBV7-6	TRBJ2-1	NA	ASSPQRISYNEQF
TRBV9	TRBJ2-3	NA	ASRESRDRGDTQY
TRBV10-3	TRBJ1-1	NA	AISERTGGVTEAF
TRBV19	TRBJ1-1	NA	ASRGGQGAVRYTEVF
TRBV4-3	TRBJ2-7	NA	ASSQGGGYEQY
TRBV11-2	TRBJ1-5	NA	ASSLTGAQPQH
TRBV15	TRBJ2-5	NA	ATSRSADRGETQY
TRBV7-6	TRBJ2-6	NA	ASSLGFFGGSSGANVLT
TRBV2	TRBJ1-2	NA	ASSVAHLNYGYT
TRBV6-4	TRBJ1-6	few	ASRVDRDGSPLH
TRBV19	TRBJ1-2	NA	ASSEQGLYGYT
TRBV21-1	TRBJ2-3	NA	ASSPGQSTDTQY
TRBV10-2	TRBJ1-5	few	ASRQGGSNQPQH
TRBV25-1	TRBJ2-3	NA	ASSELVRGFSDTQY
TRBV5-4	TRBJ2-5	once	ASSPEHSSETQY
TRBV7-9	TRBJ2-5	NA	ASSPRTDRVSWETQY
TRBV6-1	TRBJ2-6	few	ASSDTGTGAGANVLT
TRBV7-8	TRBJ2-3	NA	ASSYTDTQY
TRBV6-5	TRBJ2-2	NA	ASSNRQGGELF
TRBV29-1	TRBJ2-1	NA	SVEGGTYPSDEQF
TRBV11-2	TRBJ2-5	NA	ASRLGDSETQY
TRBV4-1	TRBJ1-2	NA	ASSHRVYGYT
TRBV9	TRBJ1-3	NA	ASSADRGGYTIY
TRBV6-4	TRBJ2-3	NA	ASSLGQGTDTQY
TRBV6-6	TRBJ1-3	NA	ASSYPQGASGNTIY
TRBV11-1	TRBJ2-7	NA	ASSLAGQTYEQY